The 5 T cell receptor beta chains listed next were all sequenced from one sample in a study of regulatory and conventional T cells in RAG deficiency. Conventional CD4+ T cells were sorted from blood as CD25-low CD127-high cells. Here immunoSEQ multiplex PCR was the method, and the copy in TCRdb shows in-frame clones only, minus some. This sample has 22,000 or so clones, with approximately 93% found just once. The same sample was also studied in work on regulatory T cells. That work contributes: Amplification used 52 TRBV primers and 13 TRBJ primers.

Specimen: CD4+ T cells sorted from blood. The receptor set was obtained from a human donor in good health.

This chain connects TRBV5-1 to TRBJ2-1; 10 bases fit TRBD2. J lost 4 bases, V lost 3 bases, and 7 bases had no gene match. Looked up from germline, CDR1 is SGHRS and CDR2 is YFSETQ. There are 16 residues in the CDR3. The CDR3 region has the DNA TGCGCCAGCAGCTCAACCGGGACTAGCGAGTACAATGAGCAGTTCTTC. Translation: CASSSTGTSEYNEQFF.

This sequence joins TRBV7-2 and TRBJ1-4; D might be TRBD1 (5 bases). V was pared by 1 base and J by 8 bases, with 14 bases between. This CDR3 contains 15 residues. The germline CDR1 and CDR2 sequences are SGHTA and FQGNSA. The CDR3 nucleotides read TGTGCCAGCAGCTTAGGAGCAGGGCAAAGGGAAAAACTGTTTTTT. Encoded protein: CASSLGAGQREKLFF.

The chain joins TRBV19 to TRBJ2-3; a possible D gene is TRBD2 (6 bases). Germline V gene sequence: CDR1 LNHDA, CDR2 SQIVND (reference sequence). This CDR3 comprises 14 residues. V was pared by 6 bases and J by 6 bases, with 16 bases between. CDR3 bases: TGTGCCAGTAGGAGCCGTGGTGGGGGGGATACGCAGTATTTT. It encodes CASRSRGGGDTQYF. Full variable domain (missing parts from reference TRBV19 and TRBJ2-3): DGGITQSPKYLFRKEGQNVTLSCEQNLNHDAMYWYRQDPGQGLRLIYYSQIVNDFQKGDIAEGYSVSREKKESFPLTVTSAQKNPTAFYLCASRSRGGGDTQYFGPGTRLTVL.

V gene TRBV6-5 combines with J gene TRBJ1-5; D is unresolved. Germline V CDR1 and CDR2: MNHEY, SVGAGI. The V end lost 4 bases, the J end lost 4 bases, and 5 bases lay between the germline ends. The length of the CDR3 is 12 residues. As DNA, the CDR3 is TGTGCCAGCAGTTTCAGGAATCAGCCCCAGCATTTT. It yields the protein CASSFRNQPQHF.

This clone turned up a few times. This sequence joins TRBV28 and TRBJ1-1; the D gene is possibly TRBD1 (5 bases). The germline V and J ends were trimmed by 5 bases and 4 bases, with 11 bases remaining between them. CDR3 length: 13 residues. The germline gives CDR1 MDHEN, CDR2 SYDVKM. The CDR3 nucleotides read TGTGCCAGCAGTCGGGGGGTGGGCACTGAAGCTTTCTTT. Its protein is CASSRGVGTEAFF.